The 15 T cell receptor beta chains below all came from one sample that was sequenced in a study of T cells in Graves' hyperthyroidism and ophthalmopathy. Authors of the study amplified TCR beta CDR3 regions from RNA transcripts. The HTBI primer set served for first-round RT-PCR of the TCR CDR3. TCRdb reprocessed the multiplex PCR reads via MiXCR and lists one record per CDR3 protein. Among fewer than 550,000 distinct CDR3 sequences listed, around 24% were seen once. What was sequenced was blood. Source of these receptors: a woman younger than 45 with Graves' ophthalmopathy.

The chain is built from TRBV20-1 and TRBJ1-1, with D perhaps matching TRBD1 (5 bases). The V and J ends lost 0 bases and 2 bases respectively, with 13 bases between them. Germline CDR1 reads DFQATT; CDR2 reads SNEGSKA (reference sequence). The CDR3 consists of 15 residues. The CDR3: CSARDPAGSNTEAFF. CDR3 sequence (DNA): TGCAGTGCTAGAGATCCTGCAGGGTCCAACACTGAAGCTTTCTTT.

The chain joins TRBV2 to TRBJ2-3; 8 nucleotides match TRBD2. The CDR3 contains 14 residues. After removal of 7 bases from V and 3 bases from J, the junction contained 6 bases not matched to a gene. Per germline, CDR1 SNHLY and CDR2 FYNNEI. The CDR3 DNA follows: TGTGCCAGCAAACCTGGGACTAGTACAGATACGCAGTATTTT. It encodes CASKPGTSTDTQYF.

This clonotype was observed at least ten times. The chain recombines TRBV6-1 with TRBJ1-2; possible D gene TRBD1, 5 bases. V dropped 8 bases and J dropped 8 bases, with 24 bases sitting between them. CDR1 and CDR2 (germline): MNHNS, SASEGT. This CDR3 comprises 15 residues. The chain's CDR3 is CASSEPGRGDEGYTF. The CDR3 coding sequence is TGTGCCAGCTCCGAACCTGGGAGAGGGGATGAGGGCTACACCTTC.

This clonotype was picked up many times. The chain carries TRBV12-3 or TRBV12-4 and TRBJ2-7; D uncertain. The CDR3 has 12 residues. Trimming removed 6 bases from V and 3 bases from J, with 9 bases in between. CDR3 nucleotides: TGTGCCAGCAGCCAAGCCTACTACGAGCAGTACTTC. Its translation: CASSQAYYEQYF.

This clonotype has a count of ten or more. The CDR3 sequence is CSALGDRYEQYF. DNA for the CDR3: TGCAGCGCGTTAGGGGACCGCTACGAGCAGTACTTC. The chain recombines TRBV29-1 with TRBJ2-7; D may match TRBD1 or TRBD2 (5 bases each). V was pared by 7 bases and J by 3 bases, with 13 bases between. The germline V gene encodes CDR1 SQVTM and CDR2 ANQGSEA. CDR3 length: 12 residues.

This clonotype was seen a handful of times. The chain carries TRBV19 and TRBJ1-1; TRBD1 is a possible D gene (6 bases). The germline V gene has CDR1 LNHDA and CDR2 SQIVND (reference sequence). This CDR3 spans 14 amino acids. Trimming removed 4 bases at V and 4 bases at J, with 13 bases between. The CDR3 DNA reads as TGTGCCAGTAGTAGGACAACAGGGTTCACTGAAGCTTTCTTT. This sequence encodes CASSRTTGFTEAFF.

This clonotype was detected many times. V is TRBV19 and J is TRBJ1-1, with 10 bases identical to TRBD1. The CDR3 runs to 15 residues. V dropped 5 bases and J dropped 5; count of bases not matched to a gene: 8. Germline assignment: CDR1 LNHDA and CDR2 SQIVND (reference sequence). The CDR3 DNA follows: TGTGCCAGTAGTCAATACGGACAGGGGGGGACTGAAGCTTTCTTT. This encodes CASSQYGQGGTEAFF. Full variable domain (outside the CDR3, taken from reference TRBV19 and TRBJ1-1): DGGITQSPKYLFRKEGQNVTLSCEQNLNHDAMYWYRQDPGQGLRLIYYSQIVNDFQKGDIAEGYSVSREKKESFPLTVTSAQKNPTAFYLCASSQYGQGGTEAFFGQGTRLTVV.

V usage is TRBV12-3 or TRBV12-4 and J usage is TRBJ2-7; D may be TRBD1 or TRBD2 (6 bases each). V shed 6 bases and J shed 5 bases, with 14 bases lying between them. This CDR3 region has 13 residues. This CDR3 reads CASSLNREDEQYF. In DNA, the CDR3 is TGTGCCAGCAGCCTCAACAGGGAGGACGAGCAGTACTTC.

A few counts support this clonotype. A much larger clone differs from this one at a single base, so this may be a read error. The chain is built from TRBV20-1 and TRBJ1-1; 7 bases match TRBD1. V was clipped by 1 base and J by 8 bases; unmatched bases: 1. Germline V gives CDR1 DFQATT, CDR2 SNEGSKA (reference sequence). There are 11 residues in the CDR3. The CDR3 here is CSARGDREAFF. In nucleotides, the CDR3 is TGCAGTGCTAGAGGGGACAGAGAAGCTTTCTTT.

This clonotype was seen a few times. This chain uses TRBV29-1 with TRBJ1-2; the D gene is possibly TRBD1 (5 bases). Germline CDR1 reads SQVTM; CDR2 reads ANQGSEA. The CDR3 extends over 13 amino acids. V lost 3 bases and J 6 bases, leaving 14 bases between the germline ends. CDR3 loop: CSVDPYPGHGYTF. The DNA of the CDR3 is TGCAGCGTTGACCCATATCCGGGGCATGGCTACACCTTC.

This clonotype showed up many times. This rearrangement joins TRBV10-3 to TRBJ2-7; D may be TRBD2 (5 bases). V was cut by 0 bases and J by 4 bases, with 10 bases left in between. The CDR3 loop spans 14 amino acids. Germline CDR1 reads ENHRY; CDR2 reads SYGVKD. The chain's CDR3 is CAISESRGRYEQYF. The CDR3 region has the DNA TGTGCCATCAGTGAGTCTCGGGGTCGATACGAGCAGTACTTC.

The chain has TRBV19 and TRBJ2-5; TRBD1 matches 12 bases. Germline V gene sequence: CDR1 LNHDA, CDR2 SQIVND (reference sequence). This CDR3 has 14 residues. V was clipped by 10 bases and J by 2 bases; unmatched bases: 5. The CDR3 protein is CATRDRGRQETQYF. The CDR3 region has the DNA TGTGCCACTCGGGACAGGGGGCGGCAAGAGACCCAGTACTTC.

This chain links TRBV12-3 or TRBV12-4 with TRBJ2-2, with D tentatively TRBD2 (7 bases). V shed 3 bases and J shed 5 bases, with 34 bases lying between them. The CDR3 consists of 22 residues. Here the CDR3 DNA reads TGTGCCAGCAGTTTCCGATTGACAGGTCTTAGCATGGCGGGAGAAAGAACCGGGGAGCTGTTTTTT. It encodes CASSFRLTGLSMAGERTGELFF.

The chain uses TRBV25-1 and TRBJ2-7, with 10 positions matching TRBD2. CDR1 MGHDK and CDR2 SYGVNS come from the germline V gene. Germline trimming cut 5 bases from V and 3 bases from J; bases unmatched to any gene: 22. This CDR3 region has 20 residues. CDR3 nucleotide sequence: TGTGCCAGCAGTCCGAAACTCACAGGGATCAGCGGGAGGGCCGACTACGAGCAGTACTTC. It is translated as CASSPKLTGISGRADYEQYF.

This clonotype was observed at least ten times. The CDR3 spells CASSALTETQYF. The CDR3 DNA is TGTGCCAGCAGCGCACTCACAGAGACCCAGTACTTC. The rearrangement uses TRBV7-8 and TRBJ2-5; D ambiguous. This CDR3 spans 12 amino acids. V was pared by 5 bases and J by 4 bases, with 8 bases between. From germline, CDR1 is SGHVS and CDR2 FQNEAQ.